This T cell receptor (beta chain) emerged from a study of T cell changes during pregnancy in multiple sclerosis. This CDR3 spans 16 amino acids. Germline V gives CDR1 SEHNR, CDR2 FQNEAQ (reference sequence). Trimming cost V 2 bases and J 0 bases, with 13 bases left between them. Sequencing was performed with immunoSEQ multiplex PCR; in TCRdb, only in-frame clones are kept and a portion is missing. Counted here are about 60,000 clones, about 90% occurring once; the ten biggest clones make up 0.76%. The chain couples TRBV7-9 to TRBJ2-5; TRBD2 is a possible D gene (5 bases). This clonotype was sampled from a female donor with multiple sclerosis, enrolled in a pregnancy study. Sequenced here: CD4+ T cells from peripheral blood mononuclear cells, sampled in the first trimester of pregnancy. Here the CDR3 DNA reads TGTGCCAGCAGCTTAAAGGCTAGCAGGTACCAAGAGACCCAGTACTTC. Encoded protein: CASSLKASRYQETQYF.